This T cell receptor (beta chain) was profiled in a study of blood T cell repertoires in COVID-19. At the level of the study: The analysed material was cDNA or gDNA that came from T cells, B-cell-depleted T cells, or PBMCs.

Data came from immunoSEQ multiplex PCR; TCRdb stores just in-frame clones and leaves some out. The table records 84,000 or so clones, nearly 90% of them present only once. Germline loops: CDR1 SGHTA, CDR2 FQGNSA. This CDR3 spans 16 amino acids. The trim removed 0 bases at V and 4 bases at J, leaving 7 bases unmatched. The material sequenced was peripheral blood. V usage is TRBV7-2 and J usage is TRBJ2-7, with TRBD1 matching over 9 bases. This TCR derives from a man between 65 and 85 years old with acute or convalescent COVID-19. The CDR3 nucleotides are TGTGCCAGCAGCTTAGCCCTGGACAGGGGTTTGTACGAGCAGTACTTC. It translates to CASSLALDRGLYEQYF.